This TCR beta chain was documented in a study of cytomegalovirus exposure and HLA in healthy donors (dated by TCRdb to about 2017). About the investigation overall: According to a later analysis, one platform produced both the 110 or so validation repertoires and the 670 or so repertoires of the first cohort. The aim of the study was to test whether cataloging public T cell receptors could identify signatures of past pathogen exposure. Besides the first cohort of around 700 subjects, a separate validation cohort made up of 120 different subjects was used. To predict cytomegalovirus infection status, the study brought together high-throughput TCR immunosequencing, statistical association of individual TCRs with disease status, and machine learning. Results the study describes overall, beyond this receptor: While some public TCRs were present in many individuals, most TCR sequences turned up only very rarely across donors. A few of the identified cytomegalovirus-associated TCR beta chains were confirmed in vitro to be specific for cytomegalovirus antigens. The validation cohort had no HLA typing available for a later analysis, so co-occurrence within that cohort was assessed over all 120 or so repertoires. In the study, some 160 TCR beta chains were listed as associated with cytomegalovirus. According to the authors, the approach could potentially be generalized to other disease states and immunological phenotypes. In both the original and validation cohorts, the classifier was reported to diagnose cytomegalovirus status with high specificity and sensitivity. Subsequent analysis determined that TCRs grouped into clusters in the first cohort also showed a tendency toward co-occurrence across the 120 or so validation repertoires, and roughly 95% of cluster scores exceeded 0.

Library preparation was by the immunoSEQ multiplex PCR assay. On the authors' methods: A statistical classification framework was built for diagnosing cytomegalovirus status from the catalog of TCR beta chain sequences. TCRdb's version of the immuneACCESS table is confined to in-frame rearrangements and falls short of the full clone set. An unresolved V gene accounts for under half of the shortfall where checked; the remainder is of unknown origin. The DNA was the basis for D and trimming; V, J and clone size are from that table. In all, the sample holds about 270,000 clones, and roughly 85% of those were seen once. The ten most abundant clones make up around 1% of the sample. The CDR3 goes from the cysteine to the phenylalanine over 16 residues. Just CDR3 DNA is preserved here, 48 bases in frame from base 1. The junction shows trimming of 2 bases on V and 1 base on J, plus 14 bases between the germline ends. CDR1 and CDR2, per the germline V gene, are SGHAT and FQNNGV.

Separate from the roughly 700-subject first cohort, the validation cohort of about 110 subjects was the group to which the donors belonged. A remark on this clone: Its cognate antigen has yet to be identified. No clone much larger than this one lies a single base away; base qualities are absent.

This TCR came from a woman aged 18 to 35 in good health and CMV-seronegative. In this chain, TRBV11-2 is recombined with TRBJ1-1; TRBD1 could be the D gene, as 6 bases match. The sequenced sample was PBMCs. The CDR3 protein sequence reads: CASSLFGGAGNTEAFF. The DNA is TGTGCCAGCAGCTTATTTGGGGGCGCGGGGAACACTGAAGCTTTCTTT.